Included here is one T cell receptor beta chain sequence, with context. The sample belongs to a study of shared T cell receptors in the human thymus. Generated by immunoSEQ multiplex PCR, the TCRdb table keeps only in-frame clones and is missing some. The table shows 600,000 or so clones, with over 75% occurring only once. Germline V gene data show CDR1 as SGHDN and CDR2 as FVKESK. The ends were cut back, 0 bases at V and 7 bases at J, with 15 bases in the middle. The CDR3 spans 15 residues. The same data also went into a second study, on human thymus T cells.

This receptor was taken from a boy in the first two years of life with a congenital heart defect. Source material: thymocytes. The rearrangement uses TRBV14 and TRBJ1-2; no firm D call. The CDR3 protein is CASSQEELGSRGYTF. CDR3 nucleotide sequence: TGTGCCAGCAGCCAAGAGGAGCTAGGCTCTCGTGGCTACACCTTC.